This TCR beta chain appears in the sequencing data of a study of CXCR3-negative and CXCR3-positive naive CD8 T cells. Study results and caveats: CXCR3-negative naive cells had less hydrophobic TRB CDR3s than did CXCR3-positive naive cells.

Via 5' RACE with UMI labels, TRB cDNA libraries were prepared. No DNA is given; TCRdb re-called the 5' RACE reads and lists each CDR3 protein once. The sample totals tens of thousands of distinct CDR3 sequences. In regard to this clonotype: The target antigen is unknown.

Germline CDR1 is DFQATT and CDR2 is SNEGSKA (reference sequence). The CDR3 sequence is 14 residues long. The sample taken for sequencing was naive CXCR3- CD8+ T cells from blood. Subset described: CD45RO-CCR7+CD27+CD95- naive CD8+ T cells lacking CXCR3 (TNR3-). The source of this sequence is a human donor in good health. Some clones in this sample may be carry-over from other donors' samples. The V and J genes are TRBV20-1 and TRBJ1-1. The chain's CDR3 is CSARVEPRRAEAFF.